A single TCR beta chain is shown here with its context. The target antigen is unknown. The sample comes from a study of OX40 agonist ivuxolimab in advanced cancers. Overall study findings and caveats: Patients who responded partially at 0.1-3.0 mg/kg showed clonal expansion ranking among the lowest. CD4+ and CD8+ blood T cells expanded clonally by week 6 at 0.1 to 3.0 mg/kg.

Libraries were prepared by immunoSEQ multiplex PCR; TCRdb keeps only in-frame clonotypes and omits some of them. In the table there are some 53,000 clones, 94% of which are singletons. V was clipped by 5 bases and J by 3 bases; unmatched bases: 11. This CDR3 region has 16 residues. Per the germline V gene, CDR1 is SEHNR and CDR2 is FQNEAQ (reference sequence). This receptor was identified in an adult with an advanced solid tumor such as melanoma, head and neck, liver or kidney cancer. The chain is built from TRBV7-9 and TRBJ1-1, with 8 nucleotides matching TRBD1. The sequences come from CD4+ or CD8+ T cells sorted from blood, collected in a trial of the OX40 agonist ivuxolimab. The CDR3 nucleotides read TGTGCCAGCAGCGTGGACAGGGCCTCGGTGCACACTGAAGCTTTCTTT. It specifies CASSVDRASVHTEAFF. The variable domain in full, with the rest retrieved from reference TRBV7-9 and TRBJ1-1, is DTGVSQNPRHKITKRGQNVTFRCDPISEHNRLYWYRQTLGQGPEFLTYFQNEAQLEKSRLLSDRFSAERPKGSFSTLEIQRTEQGDSAMYLCASSVDRASVHTEAFFGQGTRLTVV.